One T cell receptor (beta chain) is described in this entry. The antigen remains unidentified. Other DNA sequences of this sample code for an identical CDR3. These data belong to a study of cytomegalovirus exposure and HLA in healthy donors. The CDR3 consists of 15 residues. The trim removed 0 bases at V and 7 bases at J, leaving 8 bases unmatched. Study-level results: The finding came from a later analysis; first-cohort TCR clusters tended to co-occur in the roughly 110 validation repertoires. Per published reports, the classifier diagnosed cytomegalovirus status with high specificity and sensitivity. While the bulk of TCR sequences proved rare, some public TCRs turned up in many donors.

Some clones are missing from TCRdb's copy, which holds only in-frame ones; the method was immunoSEQ multiplex PCR. The sample carries 150,000 to 200,000 clones, approximately 87% recorded once. Donors were drawn from the approximately 110-subject validation cohort, separate from the roughly 700-subject first cohort. This rearrangement joins TRBV23-1 to TRBJ2-7; TRBD1 agrees at 8 bases. TRBV23-1 carries the ORF label, with uncertain function. The sequence derives from a woman aged 25 to 39 in good health and CMV-seronegative. Input material: PBMCs. CDR3 amino acids: CASSQSDRASYEQYF. The CDR3 DNA is TGCGCCAGCAGTCAATCGGACAGGGCAAGCTATGAGCAGTACTTC.